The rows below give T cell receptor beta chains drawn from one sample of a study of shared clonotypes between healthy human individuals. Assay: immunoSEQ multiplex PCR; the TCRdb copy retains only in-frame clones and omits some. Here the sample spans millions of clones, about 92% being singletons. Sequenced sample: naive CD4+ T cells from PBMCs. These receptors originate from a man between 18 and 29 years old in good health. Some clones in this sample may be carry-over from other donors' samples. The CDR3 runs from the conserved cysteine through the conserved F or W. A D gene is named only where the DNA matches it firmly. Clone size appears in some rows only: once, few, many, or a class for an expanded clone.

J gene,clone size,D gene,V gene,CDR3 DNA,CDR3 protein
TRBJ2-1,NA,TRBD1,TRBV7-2,TGTGCCAGCAGCCCGACAGGGTTAGACAATGAGCAGTTCTTC,CASSPTGLDNEQFF
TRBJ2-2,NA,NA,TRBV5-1,TGCGCCAGCAGCTTAGGGACCAACACCGGGGAGCTGTTTTTT,CASSLGTNTGELFF
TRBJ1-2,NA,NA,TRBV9,TGTGCCAGCAGCGTAGGATCTCAGGGGGGCTACACCTTC,CASSVGSQGGYTF
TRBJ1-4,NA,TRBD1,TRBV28,TGTGCCAGCAGTTTGCCGCATAGGGACAGGGTGGGAAAACTGTTTTTT,CASSLPHRDRVGKLFF
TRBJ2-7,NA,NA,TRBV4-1,TGCGCCAGCAGCCCTACTAGTGGGTCGGACGAGCAGTACTTC,CASSPTSGSDEQYF
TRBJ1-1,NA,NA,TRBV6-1,TGTGCCAGCAGTGGGCTTGAGGGCCTGAACACTGAAGCTTTCTTT,CASSGLEGLNTEAFF
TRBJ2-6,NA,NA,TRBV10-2,TGCGCCAGCAGTGATGCTGGGGCCAACGTCCTGACTTTC,CASSDAGANVLTF
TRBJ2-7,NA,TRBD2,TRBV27,TGTGCCAGCAGTTTCCGGGAGGGGCTCGCCTACGAGCAGTACTTC,CASSFREGLAYEQYF
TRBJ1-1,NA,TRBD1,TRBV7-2,TGTGCCAGCAGCTGGACAGGGGTGAAATACACTGAAGCTTTCTTT,CASSWTGVKYTEAFF
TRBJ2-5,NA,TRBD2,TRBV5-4,TGTGCCAGCAGCAGTCCTAGCGGGGCCCAAGAGACCCAGTACTTC,CASSSPSGAQETQYF
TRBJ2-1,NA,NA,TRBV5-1,TGCGCCAGCAGTTTGCGGCCTGGACCCGATGAGCAGTTCTTC,CASSLRPGPDEQFF
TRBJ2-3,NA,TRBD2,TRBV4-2,TGTGCCAGCAGCCAACTAGCGGGACGAACAGATACGCAGTATTTT,CASSQLAGRTDTQYF
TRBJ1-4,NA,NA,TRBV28,TGTGCCAGCAGGCCCGGAGGAGAGAAACTGTTTTTT,CASRPGGEKLFF
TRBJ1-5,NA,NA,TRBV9,TGTGCCAGCAGCGCGGGACGGTGGCATCGAGGTCAGCCCCAGCATTTT,CASSAGRWHRGQPQHF
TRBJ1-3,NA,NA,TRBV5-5,TGTGCCAGCAGCTTCGGAGTTGGAAACACCATATATTTT,CASSFGVGNTIYF
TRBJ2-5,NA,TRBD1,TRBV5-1,TGCGCCAGCAGCTTGGTTTCAGGGGGCAACCAAGAGACCCAGTACTTC,CASSLVSGGNQETQYF
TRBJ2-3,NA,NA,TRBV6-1,TGTGCCAGCAGTCTTCAGGGGCTTAAAGATACGCAGTATTTT,CASSLQGLKDTQYF
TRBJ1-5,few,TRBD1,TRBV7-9,TGTGCCAGCAGCTTAGCGGACAGGGCGAATGGGCCCCAGCATTTT,CASSLADRANGPQHF
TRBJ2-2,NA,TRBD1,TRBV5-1,TGCGCCAGCAGCACCGGACAGGGTGGGTTGAGCGGGGAGCTGTTTTTT,CASSTGQGGLSGELFF
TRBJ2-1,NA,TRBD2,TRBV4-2,TGTGCCAGCAGCCAAGGCCGGACTAGCTTCGACTCCTCCTACAATGAGCAGTTCTTC,CASSQGRTSFDSSYNEQFF
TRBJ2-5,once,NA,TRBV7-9,TGTGCCAGCAGCTTACAGCGGGTGCCCGTACAAGAGACCCAGTACTTC,CASSLQRVPVQETQYF
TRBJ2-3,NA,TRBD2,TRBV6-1,TGTGCCAGCAGTGGACCCAAGACTAGCGGGAGCGTGTTAGATACGCAGTATTTT,CASSGPKTSGSVLDTQYF
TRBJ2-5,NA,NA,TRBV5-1,TGCGCCAGCAGCCTACTACCGGGGGTCCAAGAGACCCAGTACTTC,CASSLLPGVQETQYF